The T cell receptor beta chain under discussion was sequenced for a study of naive CD8 T cells in extremely preterm neonates (dated by TCRdb to about 2017). The study in broad terms: The study compared the TCRbeta CDR3 repertoires of sorted naive CD8+ T cells among four age groups: extremely preterm neonates, term neonates, young children and adults.

A two-step, bias-controlled multiplex PCR was used to amplify TCRbeta CDR3 regions from genomic DNA. The multiplex PCR used primers specific for every TRBV and TRBJ gene segment. The immunoSEQ Assay was used to generate TCRbeta repertoire data. The source study handled its data this way. A relative-frequency ratio and a modified nearest-neighbor algorithm were applied to filter and cluster reads so that closely related sequences were merged. IMGT annotation was the basis for assigning V, D and J genes to CDR3 sequences. Template counts were corrected for PCR amplification bias and quantified by comparison with synthetic TCR CDR3 analog sequences. Analyses were restricted to unique productive sequences, meaning in-frame CDR3 sequences without stop codons. The immunoSEQ Analyzer software was used to compute clonality, defined as 1 minus Pielou's evenness, and iChao1 richness. JMP was used for statistical testing, with Student's t-test or a non-parametric test applied depending on Shapiro-Wilk normality results. The clones in this table, taken by TCRdb from immuneACCESS, are in-frame only. Not every clone is retained; where verified, under half of the shortfall comes from an unresolved V gene, and the cause of the rest is unknown. The V and J calls and clone size were taken over from that table, and D and trimming were inferred from the DNA. The sample table records 7,000 to 9,500 clones; around 90% of these occur just once. The ten largest clones represent around 0.47% of the sample.

As concerns this clone: The antigen this receptor binds is unknown. No much larger clone is present one base from it, and per-base qualities are unavailable.

What the work shows at the level of the full study, not this receptor alone: Prospective longitudinal studies of preterm and term neonates were called for by the authors so that T cell development could be tracked within individuals. Preterm CDR3s were shorter, with fewer N additions and less junctional trimming, and were closer to germline than those of older groups. Preterm neonates showed significantly lower iChao1 richness than every other age group (p < 0.05) along with an even clone distribution, indicating a less rich repertoire. Preterm neonates shared more CDR3 nucleotide sequences (2.7%) than term neonates (roughly 0.4%), young children (around 0.03%) and adults (approximately 0.01%). A small sample size and variable productive template counts among preterm samples were noted by the authors as limitations.

CDR1 SEHNR and CDR2 FQNEAQ were looked up in the germline V gene (reference sequence). The CDR3 contains 17 residues, cysteine and phenylalanine counted. The only DNA kept is the CDR3, 51 bases in frame from the first base. Trimmed from V: 1 base; trimmed from J: 0 bases; junction bases lacking a gene match: 7. A few elective full-term cesarean deliveries at roughly 37-42 weeks of gestation, with no labor and no rupture of membranes, were the source of the term cord blood. The study excluded pregnancies involving fetal demise, active maternal HSV infection or known maternal HIV infection. A FACSAria III cell sorter was used to sort live, Annexin V-negative naive CD8+ T cells (CD3+CD8+CD45RA+CCR7+). Per sample, between roughly 19,000 and 100,000 naive CD8+ T cells were obtained by sorting. Mixed venous-arterial cord blood was collected with preassembled standardized sampling kits. Cord blood was held at room temperature and processed no more than 4 hours after collection. Ficoll-Paque density gradient centrifugation of diluted blood was used to isolate mononuclear cells. Before sorting, mononuclear cells were cryopreserved in approximately 10% DMSO plus 90% FBS and kept long term at -150 degrees C. After thawing, cells were stained with Annexin V along with antibodies against CD3, CD8, CCR7 and CD45RA. Genomic DNA was extracted from snap-frozen sorted cell pellets with the DNeasy Blood and Tissue Kit.

This sequence originates from a newborn in good health. The chain joins TRBV7-9 to TRBJ2-3; TRBD1 aligns with 7 central bases. Sequenced sample: naive CD8+ T cells from cord blood. The CDR3 protein is CASSLGGATGSTDTQYF. The sequenced DNA is TGTGCCAGCAGCTTAGGAGGGGCGACAGGGAGCACAGATACGCAGTATTTT.